The rows below give T cell receptor beta chains drawn from one sample of a study of OX40 agonist ivuxolimab in advanced cancers. The method was immunoSEQ multiplex PCR; TCRdb's version includes in-frame clones alone and lacks a portion of them. In the table there are over 30,000 clones, roughly 80% of which are singletons. The sequencing used CD4+ or CD8+ T cells sorted from blood, collected in a trial of the OX40 agonist ivuxolimab. The receptors originated from an adult with an advanced solid tumor such as melanoma, head and neck, liver or kidney cancer. Both conserved end residues are part of each CDR3. Fields, in order: clone size, D gene, J gene, V gene, CDR3 protein, CDR3 DNA. D genes are given only for firm matches. Rows may omit the clone size; those that give it use once, few, many or a size class.

>.|.|TRBJ1-3|TRBV5-6
CASSFGSHSGNTIYF
TGTGCCAGCAGCTTTGGCAGTCACTCTGGAAACACCATATATTTT
>.|.|TRBJ2-5|TRBV27
CASSSRPTEYQETQYF
TGTGCCAGCAGTTCCAGGCCGACTGAGTACCAAGAGACCCAGTACTTC
>.|.|TRBJ2-7|TRBV7-6
CASSLASDEQYF
TGTGCCAGCAGCTTAGCGAGTGACGAGCAGTACTTC
>.|.|TRBJ2-2|TRBV9
CASEKGNENTGELFF
TGTGCCAGTGAAAAGGGCAACGAAAACACCGGGGAGCTGTTTTTT
>.|TRBD2|TRBJ2-3|TRBV7-3
CASSFSGGPTDTQYF
TGTGCCAGCAGCTTCTCGGGAGGGCCCACAGATACGCAGTATTTT
>.|TRBD2|TRBJ2-7|TRBV27
CASSLGGGYEQYF
TGTGCCAGCAGTTTGGGGGGGGGATACGAGCAGTACTTC
>.|TRBD2|TRBJ2-7|TRBV13
CASSTSFGSGSSYEQYF
TGTGCCAGCAGCACCTCTTTTGGTAGCGGGAGCTCCTACGAGCAGTACTTC
>.|TRBD1|TRBJ1-5|TRBV2
CASTLDRAGRQPQHF
TGTGCCAGCACCCTAGACAGGGCCGGGAGACAGCCCCAGCATTTT
>.|.|TRBJ1-5|TRBV9
CASSVGSAPTPGQPQHF
TGTGCCAGCAGCGTAGGGAGTGCCCCTACACCTGGTCAGCCCCAGCATTTT
>.|.|TRBJ2-2|TRBV7-8
CASSLVGGYTGELFF
TGTGCCAGCAGCTTAGTCGGGGGTTACACCGGGGAGCTGTTTTTT
>once|TRBD1|TRBJ2-7|TRBV4-2
CASSQETGGFYEQYF
TGTGCCAGCAGCCAAGAGACAGGGGGATTCTACGAGCAGTACTTC
>.|TRBD2|TRBJ2-7|TRBV14
CASSAGPTGLEHEQYF
TGTGCCAGCAGCGCGGGCCCTACGGGACTAGAGCACGAGCAGTACTTC
>.|TRBD1|TRBJ2-3|TRBV30
CAWSRTGDPSTDTQYF
TGTGCCTGGAGTAGGACAGGGGACCCTAGCACAGATACGCAGTATTTT
>.|.|TRBJ2-7|TRBV28
CASSFRGSNEQYF
TGTGCCAGCAGTTTCCGCGGGTCCAATGAGCAGTACTTC
>.|TRBD2|TRBJ2-7|TRBV19
CASSSTAGVEQYF
TGTGCCAGTAGTTCAACTGCGGGGGTGGAGCAGTACTTC
>once|.|TRBJ2-2|TRBV5-6
CASSLGNTGELFF
TGTGCCAGCAGCTTGGGGAACACCGGGGAGCTGTTTTTT
>once|TRBD1|TRBJ1-5|TRBV28
CASSRDRGPNQPQHF
TGTGCCAGCAGTCGGGACAGGGGTCCAAATCAGCCCCAGCATTTT
>once|TRBD2|TRBJ2-1|TRBV27
CASSKTSGGYNEQFF
TGTGCCAGCAGCAAAACTAGCGGAGGTTACAATGAGCAGTTCTTC
>.|.|TRBJ2-7|TRBV28
CASSPSGQYEQYF
TGTGCCAGCAGTCCCTCCGGCCAGTACGAGCAGTACTTC
>.|.|TRBJ2-7|TRBV4-1
CASRPQGYSYEQYF
TGCGCCAGCAGACCCCAAGGGTACTCCTACGAGCAGTACTTC